The clone carrying this T cell receptor (beta chain) was observed a handful of times. The antigen remains undetermined. CDR1 is MNHEY, CDR2 SVGAGI, per germline. The ends were cut back, 0 bases at V and 1 base at J, with 10 bases in the middle. The CDR3 is 15 residues long. The method was immunoSEQ multiplex PCR; TCRdb's version includes in-frame clones alone and lacks a portion of them. The data contain 110,000 or so clones, approximately 95% of them seen just once; the ten biggest clones take up about 0.7%. This sample stems from a study of cytomegalovirus exposure and HLA in healthy donors. The wider study: In a later analysis, it was reported that the 120 or so validation repertoires had been produced on the same platform as the 670 or so repertoires belonging to the first cohort. Findings and limits, study-wide: Some public TCRs appeared in many individuals, while most sequences were rare. In vitro experiments confirmed that a few CMV-associated chains were specific for CMV antigens.

From the 120-subject validation cohort, which was separate from the roughly 680-subject first cohort, the donors were drawn. The chain joins TRBV6-5 to TRBJ2-7, with D tentatively TRBD2 (5 bases). Sequenced: PBMCs. The clonotype was recovered from a woman under 30 in good health and CMV-seronegative. For the CDR3, the DNA is TGTGCCAGCAGTTACTCGATCCGGGGATCCTACGAGCAGTACTTC. Translating it yields CASSYSIRGSYEQYF.